This is a list of T cell receptor beta chains from one sample in a study of glioma-infiltrating T cells after dendritic cell vaccination. The repertoire was sequenced with immunoSEQ multiplex PCR; TCRdb's copy has only in-frame clones and lacks some. The sample has approximately 62,000 clones; approximately 86% are singletons. The specimen was blood, collected after dendritic cell vaccination. These receptors came from a human donor with glioblastoma. The CDR3 runs from the conserved cysteine through the conserved F or W. A D gene is named only where the DNA matches it firmly. Only some rows state a clone size, as once, few, many or a class for expanded clones.

size: few
J: TRBJ2-2
D: TRBD1
V: TRBV7-9
CDR3: CASSFSSTGDTGELFF
DNA: TGTGCCAGCAGCTTTAGCTCCACAGGGGACACCGGGGAGCTGTTTTTT

size: NA
J: TRBJ2-7
D: NA
V: TRBV15
CDR3: CATSRDPGPGEQYF
DNA: TGTGCCACCAGCAGAGACCCGGGCCCGGGGGAGCAGTACTTC

size: NA
J: TRBJ2-1
D: TRBD2
V: TRBV11-2
CDR3: CASSPTAGRAPSYNEQFF
DNA: TGTGCCAGCAGCCCAACCGCCGGGAGGGCCCCCTCCTACAATGAGCAGTTCTTC

size: NA
J: TRBJ2-1
D: NA
V: TRBV25-1
CDR3: CASSEYGSYNEQFF
DNA: TGTGCCAGCAGTGAATATGGCAGTTACAATGAGCAGTTCTTC

size: NA
J: TRBJ2-7
D: NA
V: TRBV4-1
CDR3: CASSQIWSSEYEQYF
DNA: TGCGCCAGCAGCCAAATCTGGTCCTCCGAGTACGAGCAGTACTTC

size: NA
J: TRBJ2-2
D: TRBD2
V: TRBV7-2
CDR3: CASSSQGGGGPYTGELFF
DNA: TGTGCCAGCAGCTCGCAGGGCGGGGGGGGCCCATACACCGGGGAGCTGTTTTTT

size: NA
J: TRBJ2-1
D: TRBD1
V: TRBV19
CDR3: CASRGPGQGRFF
DNA: TGTGCCAGTAGGGGCCCGGGACAGGGACGGTTCTTC

size: NA
J: TRBJ2-1
D: NA
V: TRBV14
CDR3: CASSPHRGTRAYNEQFF
DNA: TGTGCCAGCAGCCCACACCGCGGGACCAGAGCCTACAATGAGCAGTTCTTC

size: once
J: TRBJ1-2
D: TRBD1
V: TRBV4-2
CDR3: CASSQDGTVNYGYTF
DNA: TGTGCCAGCAGCCAAGATGGGACAGTAAACTATGGCTACACCTTC

size: NA
J: TRBJ1-5
D: NA
V: TRBV7-8
CDR3: CASSLSTDQPQHF
DNA: TGTGCCAGCAGCTTAAGTACTGATCAGCCCCAGCATTTT

size: NA
J: TRBJ2-2
D: TRBD2
V: TRBV11-2
CDR3: CASSYGTNLNTGELFF
DNA: TGTGCCAGCAGCTACGGGACTAACTTGAACACCGGGGAGCTGTTTTTT

size: NA
J: TRBJ2-1
D: NA
V: TRBV6-1
CDR3: CASSEITGTPWVEQFF
DNA: TGTGCCAGCAGTGAAATAACAGGTACTCCTTGGGTTGAGCAGTTCTTC

size: NA
J: TRBJ1-4
D: NA
V: TRBV5-1
CDR3: CASSLWTDNEKLFF
DNA: TGCGCCAGCAGCTTGTGGACAGATAATGAAAAACTGTTTTTT

size: NA
J: TRBJ2-5
D: NA
V: TRBV7-2
CDR3: CASSLGASQETQYF
DNA: TGTGCCAGCAGCCTAGGGGCATCCCAAGAGACCCAGTACTTC

size: NA
J: TRBJ2-1
D: NA
V: TRBV5-1
CDR3: CASSFLQDSYNEQFF
DNA: TGCGCCAGCAGCTTTTTACAGGACTCCTACAATGAGCAGTTCTTC

size: NA
J: TRBJ1-5
D: TRBD1
V: TRBV4-1
CDR3: CASSQAGQGRQPQHF
DNA: TGCGCCAGCAGCCAAGCGGGACAGGGGAGACAGCCCCAGCATTTT

size: NA
J: TRBJ2-7
D: TRBD2
V: TRBV11-2
CDR3: CASSLASGRRSYEQYF
DNA: TGTGCCAGCAGCTTAGCTAGCGGGAGGCGATCCTACGAGCAGTACTTC

size: NA
J: TRBJ2-3
D: TRBD1
V: TRBV10-3
CDR3: CAIRPRQGGGTDTQYF
DNA: TGTGCCATCAGACCTAGACAGGGGGGAGGCACAGATACGCAGTATTTT

size: NA
J: TRBJ2-3
D: TRBD2
V: TRBV7-3
CDR3: CASSLTGRGARDTQYF
DNA: TGTGCCAGCAGCTTAACTGGGCGGGGGGCGAGAGATACGCAGTATTTT

size: NA
J: TRBJ1-4
D: NA
V: TRBV6-6
CDR3: CASRSLWGGSNEKLFF
DNA: TGTGCCAGCAGAAGCCTATGGGGGGGCTCGAATGAAAAACTGTTTTTT

size: NA
J: TRBJ1-4
D: NA
V: TRBV5-1
CDR3: CASSQTGQLSIEKLFF
DNA: TGCGCCAGTAGCCAAACCGGACAGTTATCGATAGAAAAACTGTTTTTT

size: NA
J: TRBJ1-1
D: TRBD1
V: TRBV30
CDR3: CAWSPVGQGTNTEAFF
DNA: TGTGCCTGGAGTCCAGTTGGACAGGGAACGAACACTGAAGCTTTCTTT

size: NA
J: TRBJ1-1
D: TRBD1
V: TRBV6-1
CDR3: CASSPGQGAHTEAFF
DNA: TGTGCCAGTTCCCCAGGACAGGGGGCACACACTGAAGCTTTCTTT

size: NA
J: TRBJ1-3
D: NA
V: TRBV11-3
CDR3: CASSRGGNTIYF
DNA: TGTGCCAGCAGCCGAGGCGGAAACACCATATATTTT

size: NA
J: TRBJ1-1
D: NA
V: TRBV10-2
CDR3: CASSVSGEGTEAFF
DNA: TGCGCCAGCAGTGTTTCCGGGGAAGGCACTGAAGCTTTCTTT

size: NA
J: TRBJ2-1
D: TRBD2
V: TRBV6-1
CDR3: CASPKGGSSYNEQFF
DNA: TGTGCCAGCCCCAAGGGCGGGAGCTCCTACAATGAGCAGTTCTTC

size: NA
J: TRBJ2-5
D: TRBD2
V: TRBV7-2
CDR3: CASSPPTSAGETQYF
DNA: TGTGCCAGCAGCCCACCGACTAGCGCCGGAGAGACCCAGTACTTC

size: few
J: TRBJ1-2
D: NA
V: TRBV11-2
CDR3: CASSLAPLNYGYTF
DNA: TGTGCCAGCAGCTTAGCCCCTTTAAACTATGGCTACACCTTC

size: NA
J: TRBJ2-1
D: TRBD2
V: TRBV7-2
CDR3: CASSLGTSGRVYNEQFF
DNA: TGTGCCAGCAGCTTAGGGACTAGCGGGAGGGTCTACAATGAGCAGTTCTTC

size: NA
J: TRBJ2-7
D: TRBD2
V: TRBV4-1
CDR3: CASSQETSGFEQYF
DNA: TGCGCCAGCAGCCAAGAGACTAGCGGTTTTGAGCAGTACTTC

size: NA
J: TRBJ1-2
D: NA
V: TRBV6-5
CDR3: CASSPTGNYGYTF
DNA: TGTGCCAGCAGCCCGACAGGAAACTATGGCTACACCTTC

size: NA
J: TRBJ1-6
D: NA
V: TRBV15
CDR3: CATSGENNSPLHF
DNA: TGTGCCACCAGCGGGGAGAATAATTCACCCCTCCACTTT

size: NA
J: TRBJ1-6
D: TRBD1
V: TRBV18
CDR3: CASSPGTVISNSPLHF
DNA: TGTGCCAGCTCACCAGGGACAGTTATTTCGAATTCCCCCCTCCACTTT

size: NA
J: TRBJ2-7
D: NA
V: TRBV18
CDR3: CASSPDTGEAYEQYF
DNA: TGTGCCAGCTCACCAGACACAGGGGAGGCCTACGAGCAGTACTTC

size: NA
J: TRBJ1-2
D: NA
V: TRBV5-4
CDR3: CATSKLVYGYTF
DNA: TGTGCCACCAGTAAACTAGTCTATGGCTACACCTTC

size: NA
J: TRBJ1-1
D: TRBD1
V: TRBV6-5
CDR3: CASRDRENTEAFF
DNA: TGTGCCAGCAGGGACAGGGAGAACACTGAAGCTTTCTTT